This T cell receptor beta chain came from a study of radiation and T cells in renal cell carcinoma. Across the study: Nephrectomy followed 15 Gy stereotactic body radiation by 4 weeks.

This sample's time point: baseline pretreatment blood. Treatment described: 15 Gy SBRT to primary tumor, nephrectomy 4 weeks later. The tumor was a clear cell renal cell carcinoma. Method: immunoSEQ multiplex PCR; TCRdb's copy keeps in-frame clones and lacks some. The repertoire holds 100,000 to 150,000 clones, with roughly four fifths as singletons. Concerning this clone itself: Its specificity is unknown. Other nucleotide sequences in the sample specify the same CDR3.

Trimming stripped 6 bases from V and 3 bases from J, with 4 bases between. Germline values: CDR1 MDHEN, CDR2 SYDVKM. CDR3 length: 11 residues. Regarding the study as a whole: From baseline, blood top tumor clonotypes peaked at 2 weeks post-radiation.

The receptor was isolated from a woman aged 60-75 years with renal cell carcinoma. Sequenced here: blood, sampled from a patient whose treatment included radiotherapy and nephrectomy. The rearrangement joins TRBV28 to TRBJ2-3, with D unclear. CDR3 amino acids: CASSDTDTQYF. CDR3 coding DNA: TGTGCCAGCAGCGATACAGATACGCAGTATTTT.